The 11 T cell receptor beta chains listed next were all sequenced from one sample in a study of early T cells in non-severe SARS-CoV-2 infection. TCRdb reprocessed the 5' RACE reads via MiXCR and lists one record per CDR3 protein. The sample includes more than 80,000 distinct CDR3 sequences, approximately 14% of them seen just once. Sequencing was performed on whole blood. The receptors were gathered from an adult who was a healthcare worker with PCR-confirmed SARS-CoV-2 infection or an uninfected control (not recorded which).

This clonotype has only a few counts. The chain has TRBV5-1 and TRBJ2-7, with 8 positions matching TRBD1. The CDR3 contains 14 residues. Germline V gives CDR1 SGHRS, CDR2 YFSETQ. The V gene end was trimmed by 0 bases and the J gene end by 7 bases; junction bases not matched to a gene: 6. The CDR3 protein is CASSLVQGAWEQYF. The DNA for the CDR3 is TGCGCCAGCAGCTTGGTCCAGGGGGCCTGGGAGCAGTACTTC.

This clonotype was seen at least ten times. This chain joins TRBV20-1 and TRBJ1-1; D gene uncertain. This CDR3 spans 12 amino acids. The germline gives CDR1 DFQATT, CDR2 SNEGSKA (reference sequence). Trimming took off 8 bases at V and 4 bases at J, with 14 bases between the two ends. The CDR3 protein is CSRWRLSTEAFF. The CDR3 nucleotides read TGCAGTCGCTGGCGGTTGAGCACTGAAGCTTTCTTT.

This clonotype was seen at least ten times. The chain couples TRBV20-1 to TRBJ1-4; D perhaps matches TRBD1 (6 bases). The CDR3 extends over 13 amino acids. Looked up from germline, CDR1 is DFQATT and CDR2 is SNEGSKA (reference sequence). The V end was cut by 5 bases, the J end by 8 bases, with 15 bases between. The CDR3 coding sequence is TGCAGTGCTTCCAGGGGAGTTCGGGAAAAACTGTTTTTT. It specifies CSASRGVREKLFF.

The CDR3 here is CASSFKGANEQFF. CDR3 nucleotide sequence: TGTGCCAGCAGCTTTAAGGGTGCCAATGAGCAGTTCTTC. The J gene is TRBJ2-1, the V gene TRBV7-9; D is unresolved. This CDR3 spans 13 amino acids. Germline CDR1 and CDR2: SEHNR and FQNEAQ (reference sequence). The V end lost 3 bases, the J end lost 6 bases, and 9 bases lay between the germline ends.

J is TRBJ2-1 and V is TRBV21-1; the D call in the table, TRBD2, was not verified against the DNA. TRBV21-1 has pseudogene status. The CDR3 spans 16 residues. The CDR3 loop is CASSKGKRGTYNEQFF. The CDR3, as DNA: TGTGCCAGCAGCAAAGGAAAGCGGGGGACCTACAATGAGCAGTTCTTC.

This clonotype occurred many times. J is TRBJ2-1 and V is TRBV6-1, with D perhaps matching TRBD2 (6 bases). CDR3 length equals 13 residues. Trimming cost V 5 bases and J 7 bases, with 12 bases left between them. Germline-derived CDR1 and CDR2 are MNHNS and SASEGT. In nucleotides, the CDR3 is TGTGCCAGCAGTCCACGAGGACTAAATGAGCAGTTCTTC. It specifies CASSPRGLNEQFF.

The chain has TRBV6-6 and TRBJ2-7; tentatively, D is TRBD1 or TRBD2 (5 bases each). The CDR3 consists of 15 residues. CDR1 and CDR2 (germline): MNHNY, SVGAGI (reference sequence). Deletions cut 2 bases from V and 2 bases from J, with 13 bases between. The CDR3 DNA reads TGTGCCAGCAGTTACCCCGGGACCCTCGCCTACGAGCAGTACTTC. This encodes CASSYPGTLAYEQYF.

This clonotype was found a few times. This rearrangement joins TRBV25-1 to TRBJ1-2; D uncertain. The CDR3 totals 12 residues. The germline V gene has CDR1 MGHDK and CDR2 SYGVNS. Trimming removed 4 bases from V and 8 bases from J, with 11 bases in between. The CDR3 DNA follows: TGTGCCAGCAGTGGGTTTGGGGTAGGCTACACCTTC. This encodes CASSGFGVGYTF.

The gene calls are TRBV11-2 and TRBJ1-6; no clear D gene. Germline V gene sequence: CDR1 SGHAT, CDR2 FQNNGV. V was cut by 5 bases and J by 9 bases, with 11 bases left in between. The CDR3 covers 13 residues. Written as DNA, the CDR3 is TGTGCCAGCAGCCCCTTGACATCTTCACCCCTCCACTTT. As protein: CASSPLTSSPLHF.

The chain joins TRBV20-1 to TRBJ2-7; a possible D gene is TRBD1 (5 bases). Trimming left V 0 bases short and J 6 bases short, with 9 bases between. In germline, CDR1 is DFQATT, CDR2 SNEGSKA (reference sequence). The CDR3 has 12 amino acids. The CDR3 sequence: CSARDLGREQYF. In nucleotides, the CDR3 is TGCAGTGCTAGAGATCTGGGGCGCGAGCAGTACTTC.

This clonotype has a count of ten or more. The V gene is TRBV11-3, the J gene TRBJ1-1; no reliable D call. The CDR3 is made up of 13 amino acids. V lost 9 bases and J lost 6, with 17 bases in between. CDR1 is SGHNT and CDR2 is YENEEA in the germline V gene. In DNA, the CDR3 is TGTGCCAGGCGGTTCGGGTATTTCCCTGAAGCTTTCTTT. This translates into CARRFGYFPEAFF.